Following are 30 T cell receptor beta chains from one sample sequenced in a study of early T cells in non-severe SARS-CoV-2 infection. TCRdb passed the 5' RACE reads through MiXCR, listing each CDR3 protein once. The data contain some 48,000 distinct CDR3 sequences, about 6% of them singletons. The specimen comprised whole blood, sampled at baseline. All receptors derive from an adult who was a healthcare worker with PCR-confirmed SARS-CoV-2 infection or an uninfected control (not recorded which).

This clonotype was detected ten times or more. This chain joins TRBV5-6 and TRBJ2-7, with a possible D match to TRBD2 (5 bases). Germline V gene sequence: CDR1 SGHDT, CDR2 YYEEEE. V was clipped by 0 bases and J by 5 bases, with 12 bases between them. The CDR3 extends over 14 amino acids. CDR3 protein: CASSLADYLNEQYF. The CDR3 bases are TGTGCCAGCAGCTTGGCCGACTACCTAAACGAGCAGTACTTC.

This clonotype has more than one count but fewer than ten. The rearrangement uses TRBV6-5 and TRBJ2-2, with D maybe TRBD1 (5 bases). This CDR3 is 12 amino acids long. Germline lookup yields CDR1 MNHEY and CDR2 SVGAGI. Trimming took 6 bases from V and 5 from J, leaving 7 bases between them. CDR3 nucleotides: TGTGCCAGCAGACAGGAGACCGGGGAGCTGTTTTTT. It is translated as CASRQETGELFF.

This clonotype was seen a handful of times. The CDR3 DNA reads as TGTGCCCTTAGCAGGGGGACTGCGGGACACCAAGAGACCCAGTACTTC. Encoded protein: CALSRGTAGHQETQYF. The V and J genes are TRBV15 and TRBJ2-5; the D gene is possibly TRBD1 (7 bases). The germline V and J ends were trimmed by 11 bases and 0 bases, with 22 bases remaining between them. The CDR3 totals 16 residues. Germline lookup yields CDR1 LNHNV and CDR2 YYDKDF (reference sequence).

This clonotype was seen a handful of times. This rearrangement joins TRBV4-3 to TRBJ2-2; 8 positions agree with TRBD2. Germline CDR1 reads LGHNA; CDR2 reads YSLEER. Trimming removed 1 base from V and 4 bases from J; junction bases left unmatched: 5. This CDR3 spans 16 amino acids. The DNA for the CDR3 is TGCGCCAGCAGCCAAGCAGGCGGGAGGATCACCGGGGAGCTGTTTTTT. It yields the protein CASSQAGGRITGELFF.

Many counts were recorded for this clonotype. CDR3 protein: CSVVRAGIAKNIQYF. The CDR3 region has the DNA TGCAGCGTTGTTCGCGCAGGAATAGCCAAAAACATTCAGTACTTC. The chain combines TRBV29-1 with TRBJ2-4; D gene unclear. The CDR3 contains 15 residues. V was shortened by 4 bases and J by 0 bases, with 13 bases between the two germline ends. Germline CDR1 and CDR2: SQVTM and ANQGSEA.

This clonotype has at least ten counts. V is TRBV29-1 and J is TRBJ2-2; 7 nucleotides align to TRBD1. The CDR3 sequence is 14 residues long. The germline V gene has CDR1 SQVTM and CDR2 ANQGSEA. The V and J ends lost 6 bases and 0 bases, in that order; junction bases with no gene match: 4. CDR3 residues: CSVAQGTNTGELFF. The CDR3 nucleotides are TGCAGCGTAGCACAGGGGACGAACACCGGGGAGCTGTTTTTT.

The gene calls are TRBV19 and TRBJ2-1; 12 bases match TRBD2. Trimming removed 5 bases from V and 8 bases from J; junction bases left unmatched: 4. Per germline, CDR1 LNHDA and CDR2 SQIVND (reference sequence). The CDR3 is made up of 14 amino acids. CDR3 DNA: TGTGCCAGTAGTGGGACTAGCGGGCTCTATGAGCAGTTCTTC. It is translated as CASSGTSGLYEQFF.

This clonotype was picked up a small number of times. V usage is TRBV6-5 and J usage is TRBJ2-1; 10 bases match TRBD2. This CDR3 spans 14 amino acids. From germline, CDR1 is MNHEY and CDR2 SVGAGI. V was pared by 4 bases and J by 6 bases, with 3 bases of the junction left unmatched. The CDR3 protein is CASSSSGRRNEQFF. The CDR3 region has the DNA TGTGCCAGCAGTTCTAGCGGGAGACGCAATGAGCAGTTCTTC.

The V gene is TRBV25-1, the J gene TRBJ2-6; D ambiguous. V lost 3 bases and J lost 2, with 8 bases in between. The CDR3 has 15 amino acids. From germline, CDR1 is MGHDK and CDR2 SYGVNS. The CDR3 protein is CASSDMVPGANVLTF. In nucleotides, the CDR3 is TGTGCCAGCAGTGATATGGTCCCTGGGGCCAACGTCCTGACTTTC.

This clonotype is deemed medium-sized (0.01 to 0.1%). This chain uses TRBV14 with TRBJ2-1, with D unclear. CDR3 size: 12 residues. V lost 3 bases and J lost 7, with 7 bases in between. Per germline, CDR1 SGHDN and CDR2 FVKESK. CDR3 residues: CASSQKLNEQFF. Written as DNA, the CDR3 is TGTGCCAGCAGCCAGAAGCTTAATGAGCAGTTCTTC.

The chain recombines TRBV28 with TRBJ1-2, with D perhaps TRBD1 (6 bases). The CDR3 extends over 15 amino acids. Germline V gene lookup returns CDR1 MDHEN and CDR2 SYDVKM. V lost 6 bases, J lost 8 bases, and 22 bases lay in between. The CDR3 spells CASRSLRRGSGGYTF. The CDR3, as DNA: TGTGCCAGCAGGTCGTTGCGTAGGGGGAGTGGAGGCTACACCTTC.

This clonotype was seen repeatedly, ten times or more. The chain uses TRBV28 and TRBJ2-3; D is possibly TRBD2 (5 bases). Germline V lookup: CDR1 MDHEN, CDR2 SYDVKM. The V end lost 5 bases, the J end lost 0 bases, and 12 bases lay between the germline ends. The CDR3 length is 15 residues. The CDR3 loop reads CASSTRRASTDTQYF. In DNA, the CDR3 is TGTGCCAGCAGTACAAGGCGGGCTAGCACAGATACGCAGTATTTT.

This clonotype was seen ten or more times. The gene calls are TRBV20-1 and TRBJ2-7, with a possible D match to TRBD2 (7 bases). Trimming removed 7 bases from V and 3 bases from J, with 13 bases in between. This CDR3 is 12 amino acids long. CDR1 DFQATT and CDR2 SNEGSKA come from the germline V gene (reference sequence). CDR3 residues: CSGGGRLYEQYF. CDR3 nucleotides: TGCAGTGGGGGGGGCAGGCTCTACGAGCAGTACTTC.

This clonotype was seen a handful of times. This chain links TRBV11-2 with TRBJ2-2; the D is unclear. The CDR3 consists of 15 residues. V dropped 5 bases and J dropped 5 bases, with 15 bases sitting between them. Germline V gene lookup returns CDR1 SGHAT and CDR2 FQNNGV. For the CDR3, the DNA is TGTGCCAGCAGCCTGACTCGGGTCACTACCGGGGAGCTGTTTTTT. Translation: CASSLTRVTTGELFF. The full variable domain, its missing parts supplied by reference TRBV11-2 and TRBJ2-2, is EAGVAQSPRYKIIEKRQSVAFWCNPISGHATLYWYQQILGQGPKLLIQFQNNGVVDDSQLPKDRFSAERLKGVDSTLKIQPAKLEDSAVYLCASSLTRVTTGELFFGEGSRLTVL.

This clonotype has at least ten counts. The V call is TRBV7-3, the J call TRBJ2-5, with 9 positions matching TRBD2. Trimming took 1 base from V and 9 from J; bases not matched to a gene: 3. Germline CDR1 is SGHTA and CDR2 is FQGTGA. The length of the CDR3 is 13 residues. The CDR3 loop is CASSLKQRGAQYF. DNA of the CDR3: TGTGCCAGCAGCTTAAAACAGCGGGGGGCCCAGTACTTC.

This clonotype occurred many times. The chain combines TRBV14 with TRBJ2-7; 10 bases align to TRBD2. The CDR3 is 15 amino acids. V shed 4 bases and J 2 bases; nucleotides not matched to a gene: 5. Per the germline V gene, CDR1 is SGHDN and CDR2 is FVKESK. This chain's CDR3 is CASSPLLAGTYEQYF. The CDR3 coding sequence is TGTGCCAGCAGCCCGTTACTAGCGGGGACCTACGAGCAGTACTTC.

In this sample, this clonotype turned up many times. The chain couples TRBV6-2 or TRBV6-3 to TRBJ2-1, with TRBD2 identical over 10 bases. The CDR3 runs 14 residues. V lost 2 bases and J lost 5; bases outside the gene matches: 0. The germline V gene has CDR1 MNHEY and CDR2 SVGEGT. The CDR3 coding sequence is TGTGCCAGCAGTTACACTAGCGGGAACAATGAGCAGTTCTTC. Amino acid sequence: CASSYTSGNNEQFF.

This clonotype was seen more than once but under ten times. This chain uses TRBV7-9 with TRBJ2-3; D remains ambiguous. V was shortened by 3 bases and J by 2 bases, with 9 bases between the two germline ends. CDR1 is SEHNR and CDR2 is FQNEAQ in the germline V gene (reference sequence). The CDR3 runs 14 residues. CDR3 DNA sequence: TGTGCCAGCAGCTTGGCCGGCTTCACAGATACGCAGTATTTT. It yields the protein CASSLAGFTDTQYF.

This clonotype came up many times. V and J are TRBV6-5 and TRBJ1-6; D possibly corresponds to TRBD1 (5 bases). The CDR3 sequence is 16 residues long. V lost 5 bases and J 8 bases, leaving 19 bases between the germline ends. CDR1 and CDR2 (germline): MNHEY, SVGAGI. CDR3 coding DNA: TGTGCCAGCAGTCGCAGCACGGCGACAGAATATTCACCCCTCCACTTT. Protein sequence: CASSRSTATEYSPLHF.

This clonotype was picked up many times. This chain connects TRBV5-4 to TRBJ1-5; the D gene is possibly TRBD1 (5 bases). CDR3 length: 14 residues. Trimming pared 3 bases from V and 2 bases from J, leaving 9 bases between. Germline V gene sequence: CDR1 SGHNT, CDR2 YYREEE (reference sequence). CDR3: CASSSGGGNQPQHF. The CDR3 DNA follows: TGTGCCAGCAGCTCTGGGGGGGGCAATCAGCCCCAGCATTTT.

About this clonotype: A clone one base away is much larger, so this may be a read error. V is TRBV6-6 and J is TRBJ1-2; D is undetermined. There are 12 residues in the CDR3. Germline values: CDR1 MNHNY, CDR2 SVGAGI (reference sequence). CDR3 bases: TGTGCTAGCAGAGGTCCTAACTATGGCTTCACCTTC. Its protein product is CASRGPNYGFTF.

Many counts were recorded for this clonotype. The chain joins TRBV3-1 to TRBJ2-7; D uncertain. Trimming took off 2 bases at V and 2 bases at J, with 10 bases between the two ends. Looked up from germline, CDR1 is LGHDT and CDR2 is YNNKEL (reference sequence). The CDR3 length is 14 residues. CDR3 nucleotide sequence: TGTGCCAGCAGCCAAACTTCCCCCGCCTACGAGCAGTACTTC. Amino acid sequence: CASSQTSPAYEQYF.

Many counts were recorded for this clonotype. The J gene is TRBJ1-3, the V gene TRBV6-6, with D tentatively TRBD1 (6 bases). The germline CDR1 and CDR2 sequences are MNHNY and SVGAGI (reference sequence). Trimming cost V 2 bases and J 0 bases, with 8 bases left between them. The CDR3 loop spans 15 amino acids. The CDR3 DNA is TGTGCCAGCAGTTACCAGGGGATCTCTGGAAACACCATATATTTT. This encodes CASSYQGISGNTIYF.

This clonotype was detected many times. The rearrangement uses TRBV7-3 and TRBJ2-6; the match to TRBD1 covers 8 bases. CDR1 SGHTA and CDR2 FQGTGA come from the germline V gene. The junction had 2 bases not matched to a gene; V was cut back by 1 base and J by 3 bases. The CDR3 consists of 16 residues. CDR3 sequence: CASSLRQGFGANVLTF. DNA for the CDR3: TGTGCCAGCAGCTTAAGACAGGGGTTTGGGGCCAACGTCCTGACTTTC.

This sequence joins TRBV6-1 and TRBJ2-3; 11 bases map to TRBD2. Looked up from germline, CDR1 is MNHNS and CDR2 is SASEGT. This CDR3 region has 15 residues. Germline trimming cut 6 bases from V and 13 bases from J; bases unmatched to any gene: 15. The CDR3: CASSPGTSGPDVKYF. For the CDR3, the DNA is TGTGCCAGCAGCCCCGGGACTAGCGGACCTGATGTGAAGTATTTT.

The table lists this clonotype with many counts. The chain uses TRBV28 and TRBJ2-7; D is perhaps TRBD1 or TRBD2 (5 bases each). V lost 7 bases and J 0 bases, leaving 13 bases between the germline ends. The CDR3 is 14 amino acids. Looked up from germline, CDR1 is MDHEN and CDR2 is SYDVKM. The CDR3 loop reads CASNGAGSSYEQYF. The DNA of the CDR3 is TGTGCCAGCAATGGGGCAGGGAGCTCCTACGAGCAGTACTTC. The full variable domain, its missing parts supplied by reference TRBV28 and TRBJ2-7, is DVKVTQSSRYLVKRTGEKVFLECVQDMDHENMFWYRQDPGLGLRLIYFSYDVKMKEKGDIPEGYSVSREKKERFSLILESASTNQTSMYLCASNGAGSSYEQYFGPGTRLTVT.

The sample holds many counts of this clonotype. The chain is built from TRBV29-1 and TRBJ1-1; tentatively, D is TRBD1 (6 bases). The germline V gene has CDR1 SQVTM and CDR2 ANQGSEA. V lost 3 bases, J lost 1 base, and 12 bases lay in between. The CDR3 is 14 amino acids. The CDR3 bases are TGCAGCGTTGAGCCGGGACACGCGAACACTGAAGCTTTCTTT. Its protein is CSVEPGHANTEAFF.

V gene TRBV20-1 combines with J gene TRBJ1-4, with 9 bases fitting TRBD1. Germline assignment: CDR1 DFQATT and CDR2 SNEGSKA (reference sequence). The CDR3 length is 14 residues. Unmatched junction bases numbered 9, after V lost 5 bases and J lost 8 bases. CDR3 in DNA: TGCAGTGCTCGGCAGGACAGGGGAAAGGAAAAACTGTTTTTT. Residues: CSARQDRGKEKLFF.

This clonotype was found many times. The V gene is TRBV20-1, the J gene TRBJ2-3, with D unclear. Trimming took off 3 bases at V and 0 bases at J, with 10 bases between the two ends. CDR1 and CDR2 (germline): DFQATT, SNEGSKA (reference sequence). This CDR3 contains 14 residues. The CDR3 loop reads CSASLDKSTDTQYF. CDR3 nucleotide sequence: TGCAGTGCTAGTTTAGATAAAAGCACAGATACGCAGTATTTT.

In its sample, this clonotype was seen a few times. V is TRBV28 and J is TRBJ1-4, with D tentatively TRBD1 (6 bases). V dropped 4 bases and J dropped 8 bases, with 20 bases sitting between them. The germline CDR1 and CDR2 sequences are MDHEN and SYDVKM. This CDR3 contains 16 residues. CDR3 DNA sequence: TGTGCCAGCAGTTCTCCCCGGGGGCCGCATCGAGAAAAACTGTTTTTT. Protein sequence: CASSSPRGPHREKLFF.